Below are 20 T cell receptor beta chains sequenced from a single sample in a study of identical twins (dated by TCRdb to about 2016). The library was generated by 5' RACE. The run used an Illumina HiSeq 2000. TCRdb trimmed the raw reads at Q25, called clones with MiXCR and kept productive beta chains. Duplicate CDR3 protein sequences are folded into a single record with the most common DNA and genes. The sample includes roughly 710,000 distinct CDR3 sequences, with roughly 6% observed a single time. The leading ten clones occupy under 2% of the sample. Sequencing input: naive T cells sorted from blood. Read against the paper, the sample's cell subset or site label means: cells isolated with a human naive T-cell isolation kit. These receptors were collected from a man between 18 and 35 years old in good health.

This clonotype came up many times. A read error may account for a junction end that differs from germline. The chain uses TRBV12-3 or TRBV12-4 and TRBJ2-7; no clear D gene. The CDR3 contains 12 residues. CDR3 bases: TGTGCCAGCAGTTTACGTTTAGACGATCAGTACTTC. This codes for CASSLRLDDQYF.

This clonotype has a count of ten or more. V gene TRBV12-3 or TRBV12-4 combines with J gene TRBJ1-2, with a tentative D call TRBD1 (6 bases). This CDR3 region has 15 residues. Trimming stripped 6 bases from V and 4 bases from J, with 18 bases between. The CDR3 spells CASSLLVGGGYGYTF. The CDR3 DNA follows: TGTGCCAGCAGCCTCCTCGTCGGGGGCGGCTATGGCTACACCTTC.

This clonotype appeared many times. J is TRBJ2-3 and V is TRBV20-1; D uncertain. The CDR3 loop spans 13 amino acids. Trimming removed 0 bases from V and 4 bases from J, with 8 bases in between. Germline lookup yields CDR1 DFQATT and CDR2 SNEGSKA (reference sequence). CDR3: CSAREFPSDTQYF. For the CDR3, the DNA is TGCAGTGCTAGAGAATTTCCTTCAGATACGCAGTATTTT.

In its sample, this clonotype was seen many times. This chain uses TRBV4-3 with TRBJ2-1; D might be TRBD2 (5 bases). CDR1 and CDR2 from the germline V gene are LGHNA and YSLEER. The CDR3 spans 14 residues. The V end was cut by 1 base, the J end by 5 bases, with 9 bases between. The CDR3 is CASSQGFGNNEQFF. In DNA form, the CDR3 reads TGCGCCAGCAGCCAAGGTTTCGGGAACAATGAGCAGTTCTTC.

This clonotype was picked up a small number of times. The rearrangement links TRBV24-1 to TRBJ2-1; 11 bases are shared with TRBD2. The trim removed 4 bases at V and 8 bases at J, leaving 9 bases unmatched. The CDR3 runs 16 residues. Per germline, CDR1 KGHDR and CDR2 SFDVKD. In DNA form, the CDR3 reads TGTGCCACCAGTGACCTAACTAGCGGGAGAAGGGATGAGCAGTTCTTC. Its translation: CATSDLTSGRRDEQFF.

This clonotype occurred a few times. The chain carries TRBV19 and TRBJ2-3, with 7 bases lining up with TRBD1. The CDR3 consists of 15 residues. With V trimmed by 3 bases and J by 4 bases, 7 bases remained unmatched. Germline CDR1 reads LNHDA; CDR2 reads SQIVND (reference sequence). CDR3 loop: CASSIKTGTADTQYF. The CDR3 nucleotides read TGTGCCAGTAGTATCAAGACAGGGACGGCAGATACGCAGTATTTT.

The chain carries TRBV12-3 or TRBV12-4 and TRBJ2-3, with TRBD2 identical over 10 bases. The V segment lost 3 bases and the J segment 2 bases; nucleotides outside the gene matches: 5. The CDR3 contains 16 residues. CDR3 nucleotide sequence: TGTGCCAGCAGTTTTGGGACTAGCGTTGACACAGATACGCAGTATTTT. Amino acid sequence: CASSFGTSVDTDTQYF.

The table lists this clonotype with many counts. The chain employs TRBV7-8 and TRBJ1-2; TRBD1 aligns across 10 bases. The germline V gene encodes CDR1 SGHVS and CDR2 FQNEAQ. The CDR3 is 14 amino acids. J gave up 8 bases and V 4 bases, and 7 bases lay outside the gene matches. This chain's CDR3 is CASSSDRGRRGYTF. CDR3 sequence (DNA): TGTGCCAGCAGCTCCGACAGGGGGCGGCGGGGCTACACCTTC.

This clonotype was observed many times. This chain connects TRBV28 to TRBJ2-1; the match to TRBD2 covers 11 bases. The CDR3 consists of 15 residues. The V and J ends lost 1 base and 9 bases, in that order; junction bases with no gene match: 5. Germline V gives CDR1 MDHEN, CDR2 SYDVKM. The CDR3 DNA follows: TGTGCCAGCAGTTTATATAGTAGCGGGAGGGGTGAGCAGTTCTTC. This sequence encodes CASSLYSSGRGEQFF.

As concerns this clonotype: A read error is likely, as this CDR3 ends without the conserved phenylalanine or tryptophan. The V call is TRBV6-1, the J call TRBJ1-4; perhaps TRBD1 as D (6 bases). The CDR3 has 15 amino acids. With 0 bases removed from V and 7 bases from J, the gap between germline ends came to 12 bases. Germline values: CDR1 MNHNS, CDR2 SASEGT. The CDR3 spells CASSEARGALEKLFC. The CDR3 bases are TGTGCCAGCAGTGAAGCGAGGGGGGCGCTTGAAAAACTGTTTTGT.

This clonotype was recorded many times. V and J are TRBV5-1 and TRBJ2-7, with 12 bases matching TRBD2. Looked up from germline, CDR1 is SGHRS and CDR2 is YFSETQ. V gave up 4 bases and J gave up 3 bases; unmatched junction bases: 8. The CDR3 extends over 16 amino acids. As DNA, the CDR3 is TGCGCCAGCAGCGTCTCTAGCGGGAGGGTTCACTACGAGCAGTACTTC. This translates into CASSVSSGRVHYEQYF.

This clonotype has only a few counts. V gene TRBV5-1 combines with J gene TRBJ2-2, with TRBD1 matching 9 bases. There are 16 residues in the CDR3. The trim removed 4 bases at V and 4 bases at J, leaving 8 bases unmatched. Germline V gene data show CDR1 as SGHRS and CDR2 as YFSETQ. The CDR3 is CASSQAGTGTTGELFF. CDR3 bases: TGCGCCAGCAGCCAGGCGGGGACAGGGACCACCGGGGAGCTGTTTTTT.

Many counts were recorded for this clonotype. This rearrangement joins TRBV29-1 to TRBJ2-3; D gene ambiguous. The CDR3 is 15 amino acids. Per germline, CDR1 SQVTM and CDR2 ANQGSEA. The ends were cut back, 1 base at V and 4 bases at J, with 15 bases in the middle. This chain's CDR3 is CSVEAIDAGPDTQYF. DNA of the CDR3: TGCAGCGTTGAAGCCATAGATGCTGGCCCAGATACGCAGTATTTT.

The chain recombines TRBV28 with TRBJ2-1; D call uncertain. Germline V gene data show CDR1 as MDHEN and CDR2 as SYDVKM. The CDR3 extends over 11 amino acids. V was pared by 6 bases and J by 7 bases, with 7 bases between. CDR3 bases: TGTGCCAGCAGGGTTTATAATGAGCAGTTCTTC. This codes for CASRVYNEQFF. Filled out from reference TRBV28 and TRBJ2-1, the complete variable domain reads DVKVTQSSRYLVKRTGEKVFLECVQDMDHENMFWYRQDPGLGLRLIYFSYDVKMKEKGDIPEGYSVSREKKERFSLILESASTNQTSMYLCASRVYNEQFFGPGTRLTVL.

V usage is TRBV7-2 and J usage is TRBJ2-1; D is unresolved. The CDR3 contains 13 residues. Trimming stripped 4 bases from V and 9 bases from J, with 13 bases between. CDR1 SGHTA and CDR2 FQGNSA come from the germline V gene. CDR3 DNA sequence: TGTGCCAGCAGCTCCACCCCTAAGGGTGAGCAGTTCTTC. Translation gives CASSSTPKGEQFF.

This clonotype was seen repeatedly, ten times or more. The chain joins TRBV7-9 to TRBJ2-7, with 9 bases fitting TRBD2. CDR3 length: 15 amino acids. With V trimmed by 5 bases and J by 1 base, 6 bases remained unmatched. Per germline, CDR1 SEHNR and CDR2 FQNEAQ (reference sequence). The CDR3 DNA reads as TGTGCCAGCAGCGCCGGGACTAGCCCATCCTACGAGCAGTACTTC. It yields the protein CASSAGTSPSYEQYF. Complete variable domain (other parts from reference TRBV7-9 and TRBJ2-7): DTGVSQNPRHKITKRGQNVTFRCDPISEHNRLYWYRQTLGQGPEFLTYFQNEAQLEKSRLLSDRFSAERPKGSFSTLEIQRTEQGDSAMYLCASSAGTSPSYEQYFGPGTRLTVT.

In this sample, this clonotype turned up a few times. The chain couples TRBV3-1 to TRBJ1-3; no reliable D call. Trimming cost V 0 bases and J 1 base, with 7 bases left between them. CDR1 and CDR2 (germline): LGHDT, YNNKEL (reference sequence). The CDR3 length is 15 residues. The CDR3 spells CASSQDPTSGNTIYF. The CDR3 bases are TGTGCCAGCAGCCAAGACCCAACGTCTGGAAACACCATATATTTT.

This clonotype occurred many times. The CDR3 protein is CSVVRGSTDTQYF. CDR3 in DNA: TGCAGCGTTGTTCGGGGATCGACAGATACGCAGTATTTT. This sequence joins TRBV29-1 and TRBJ2-3, with a weak D call TRBD2 (5 bases). The germline V and J ends were trimmed by 4 bases and 3 bases, with 11 bases remaining between them. CDR1 is SQVTM, CDR2 ANQGSEA, per germline. This CDR3 spans 13 amino acids.

In regard to this clonotype: This CDR3 fails to terminate in the conserved phenylalanine or tryptophan, so it likely reflects a read error. The chain joins TRBV5-1 to TRBJ2-5, with a weak D call TRBD1 (6 bases). There are 14 residues in the CDR3. The V end was cut by 0 bases, the J end by 2 bases, with 8 bases between. Per germline, CDR1 SGHRS and CDR2 YFSETQ. The CDR3 nucleotides are TGCGCCAGCAGCTTGGGGACAGCGCAAGAGACCCAGTACTTA. It translates to CASSLGTAQETQYL.

A few counts support this clonotype. This chain uses TRBV10-3 with TRBJ2-1; no firm D call. The CDR3 covers 18 residues. V gave up 7 bases and J gave up 0 bases, with 22 bases separating them. Germline loops: CDR1 ENHRY, CDR2 SYGVKD. CDR3 DNA sequence: TGTGCCATCACCCCCATCCGGGTCACGTCAAGCTCCTACAATGAGCAGTTCTTC. As protein: CAITPIRVTSSSYNEQFF.